This TCR beta chain appears in the sequencing data of a study of T cells in tuberculosis. This clone was counted once. The V end was cut by 7 bases, the J end by 5 bases, with 17 bases between. Germline assignment: CDR1 SQVTM and CDR2 ANQGSEA. CDR3 size: 13 residues. Using immunoSEQ multiplex PCR, the repertoire was profiled, and TCRdb retains in-frame clones only, with some absent. This table has more than 20,000 clones, 80% to 90% appearing once. The J gene is TRBJ1-1, the V gene TRBV29-1; D is unresolved. The sequencing input was PBMCs. The TCR was taken from a donor aged 10-35 years with latent tuberculosis or without tuberculosis infection. Here the CDR3 DNA reads TGCAGCGCCGATTCGCCAGCCAGGACTGAAGCTTTCTTT. Amino acids: CSADSPARTEAFF.